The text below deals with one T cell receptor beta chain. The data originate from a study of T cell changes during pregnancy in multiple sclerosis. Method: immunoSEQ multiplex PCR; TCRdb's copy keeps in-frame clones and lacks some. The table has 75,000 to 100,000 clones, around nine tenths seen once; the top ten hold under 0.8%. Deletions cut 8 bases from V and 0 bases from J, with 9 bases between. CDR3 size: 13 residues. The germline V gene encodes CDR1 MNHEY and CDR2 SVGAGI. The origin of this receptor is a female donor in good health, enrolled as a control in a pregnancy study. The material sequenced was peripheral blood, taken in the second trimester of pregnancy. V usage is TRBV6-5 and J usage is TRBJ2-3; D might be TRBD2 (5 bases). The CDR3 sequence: CASGRDSTDTQYF. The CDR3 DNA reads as TGTGCCAGCGGACGGGATAGCACAGATACGCAGTATTTT.